The source of this T cell receptor (beta chain) is a study of early stage breast cancer tumors. Study-level background: Of around 15 invasive breast tumors, around 13 were hormone receptor-positive, HER2-negative. Seven to nine ER+/PR+/HER2- tumors were invasive ductal; a few were invasive lobular. Study findings and constraints: Tumors had roughly 2.4-fold higher T cell density and higher clonality than adjacent normal breast tissue. Comparing each tissue with blood distinguished tumor from normal in about 90% of the 16 patients.

The table came from immunoSEQ multiplex PCR; TCRdb's copy has only in-frame clones and leaves some out. The sample shows approximately 50,000 clones, around three quarters of them seen only once. Germline values: CDR1 SGHAT, CDR2 FQNNGV. The V and J ends lost 5 bases and 0 bases respectively, with 14 bases between them. This CDR3 is built from 16 residues. Comments on this clone: Its cognate antigen is unknown.

V gene TRBV11-2 combines with J gene TRBJ1-3; D not certain. The clonotype comes from a person aged 30-39 years with breast cancer. Sequencing was carried out using blood. The CDR3 bases are TGTGCCAGCAGCCCCGGGAGCCGACCCTCTGGAAACACCATATATTTT. Protein: CASSPGSRPSGNTIYF.